The clone carrying this T cell receptor beta chain has only a few counts. The antigen remains undetermined. TCRdb re-called the reads with MiXCR, one entry per CDR3 protein. The sample consists of 450,000 to 650,000 distinct CDR3 sequences, around 40% of them appearing once. V lost 1 base, J lost 11 bases, and 15 bases lay in between. From germline, CDR1 is SGHTA and CDR2 FQGNSA. The CDR3 runs 15 residues. The sample comes from a study of T cell repertoires in cytomegalovirus infection. Across the whole study: Selection of CMV epitopes for the study included recently identified HLA-C-restricted and well-studied HLA-B-restricted ones. Points from the study as a whole: CMV-specific HLA-C-restricted TCR beta clonotypes dominated the ex vivo response.

The chain carries TRBV7-2 and TRBJ1-6; D remains ambiguous. The material sequenced was cultured PBMCs, taken from culture after CMV antigen stimulation. The TCR originated in a human donor in good health (CMV status not recorded). Some clones in this sample may be carry-over from other donors' samples. For the CDR3, the DNA is TGTGCCAGCAGCTTAGTATCCGGGGTGTCAGCACCCCTCCACTTT. Its protein is CASSLVSGVSAPLHF.